This T cell receptor beta chain was identified during a study of regulatory T cells in long-lasting Graves disease. Overall study: Patients with persistent Graves' disease had over 5 years of antithyroid drugs and persistent TSH receptor antibodies.

The table lists this clonotype with many counts. This CDR3 is 15 amino acids long. Trimming removed 8 bases from V and 3 bases from J, with 17 bases in between. CDR1 and CDR2 from the germline V gene are SNHLY and FYNNEI. Time point specified: persistent/refractory GD, antithyroid drugs over 5 years with positive TRAb. Following extraction of RNA from PBMCs, that RNA was used to make the TCR library. Roughly 9.9-milliliter peripheral blood samples went into EDTA tubes. iRepertoire HTBI primers and Arm-PCR of CDR3 regions built TCR beta libraries. Study processing details: Identification across samples found more than 55 TRBV and around 15 TRBJ segments. TCRdb reprocessed the multiplex PCR reads via MiXCR and lists one record per CDR3 protein. These V and J calls rely on TCRdb rather than the paper's analysis. The table shows about 660,000 distinct CDR3 sequences, with about 32% occurring only once.

The sequence was obtained from a female donor with Graves disease. V is TRBV2 and J is TRBJ1-5; TRBD1 is a possible D gene (5 bases). The sample consisted of peripheral blood mononuclear cells (PBMCs), taken when the disease was refractory, from a patient treated with antithyroid drugs. CDR3: CASGGEGMDNQPQHF. The CDR3 nucleotides read TGTGCCAGCGGAGGGGAGGGGATGGACAATCAGCCCCAGCATTTT.